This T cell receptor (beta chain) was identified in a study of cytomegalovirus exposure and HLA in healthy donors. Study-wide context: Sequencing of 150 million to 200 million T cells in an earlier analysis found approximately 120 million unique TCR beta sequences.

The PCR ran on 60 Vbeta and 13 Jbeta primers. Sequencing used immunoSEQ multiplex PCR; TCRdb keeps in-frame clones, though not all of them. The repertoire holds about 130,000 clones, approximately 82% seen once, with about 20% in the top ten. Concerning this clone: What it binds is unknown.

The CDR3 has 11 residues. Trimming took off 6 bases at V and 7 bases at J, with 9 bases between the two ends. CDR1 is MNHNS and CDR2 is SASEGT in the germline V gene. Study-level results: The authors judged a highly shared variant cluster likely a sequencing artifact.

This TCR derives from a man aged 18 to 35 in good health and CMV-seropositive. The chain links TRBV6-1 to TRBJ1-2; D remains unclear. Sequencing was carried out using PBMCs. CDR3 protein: CASRGVGGYTF. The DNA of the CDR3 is TGTGCCAGCAGGGGAGTAGGTGGCTACACCTTC.